These 9 T cell receptor beta chains originate from one sample sequenced in a study of vaccination effects on CD4 cells after COVID-19. Viral peptide pools were used in the ViraFEST assay to expand antigen-specific CD4+ T cells, and sequencing came afterward. It was after around eleven days of culture that CD4+ T cells were isolated. The study found no prior SARS-CoV-2 infection in the vaccine recipients, who tested negative for nucleocapsid antibodies. These TCRs' antigens remain unknown. Sequenced by immunoSEQ multiplex PCR; TCRdb stores in-frame clones only, minus some. The sample shows about 23,000 clones, 60% to 70% of them seen only once. Sequenced here: CD4+ T cells from PBMCs cultured with HCoV-NL63 spike peptides, sampled before COVID-19 vaccination. Receptors were obtained from a human donor who received a COVID-19 vaccine.

The gene calls are TRBV5-1 and TRBJ1-1, with TRBD1 identical over 7 bases. This CDR3 spans 15 amino acids. Germline lookup yields CDR1 SGHRS and CDR2 YFSETQ. The ends lost 4 bases at V and 0 bases at J; junction bases unmatched: 6. The CDR3 is CASSLDRVVNTEAFF. The CDR3 coding sequence is TGCGCCAGCAGCCTAGACAGGGTAGTGAACACTGAAGCTTTCTTT.

This clone was counted a single time. V is TRBV20-1 and J is TRBJ2-3, with 11 bases that match TRBD2. This CDR3 has 15 residues. Germline CDR1 DFQATT, CDR2 SNEGSKA (reference sequence). Trimming at V came to 3 bases and at J to 7 bases, leaving 9 bases not matched to a gene. The CDR3 sequence is CSASLASGGFNTQYF. The CDR3 region has the DNA TGCAGTGCTAGTCTAGCTAGCGGGGGGTTCAATACGCAGTATTTT.

In DNA form, the CDR3 reads TGTGCCAGTAGCCCCCCTTGGGGGAACACTGAAGCTTTCTTT. It is translated as CASSPPWGNTEAFF. This chain joins TRBV19 and TRBJ1-1; D remains ambiguous. This CDR3 is 14 amino acids long. Trimming removed 6 bases from V and 1 base from J, with 12 bases in between. Germline V gene sequence: CDR1 LNHDA, CDR2 SQIVND (reference sequence).

The chain links TRBV10-3 to TRBJ2-1, with D possibly TRBD1 on 5 matching bases. This CDR3 has 13 residues. The V end lost 5 bases, the J end lost 3 bases, and 8 bases lay between the germline ends. Germline-derived CDR1 and CDR2 are ENHRY and SYGVKD. The CDR3 DNA reads as TGTGCCATCAGTAGACAGATCTACAATGAGCAGTTCTTC. Translated, it gives CAISRQIYNEQFF.

This clone was counted a single time. This chain connects TRBV7-2 to TRBJ2-2; D unclear. CDR3 size: 16 residues. Looked up from germline, CDR1 is SGHTA and CDR2 is FQGNSA. V gave up 0 bases and J gave up 2 bases, with 10 bases separating them. The DNA for the CDR3 is TGTGCCAGCAGCTTAGCGATCCTCGCCAACACCGGGGAGCTGTTTTTT. Protein sequence: CASSLAILANTGELFF.

This clone occurred a few times. This chain joins TRBV10-1 and TRBJ1-1; TRBD1 aligns across 9 bases. The CDR3 totals 15 residues. The germline gives CDR1 WNHNN, CDR2 SYGVQD (reference sequence). Germline trimming cut 3 bases from V and 3 bases from J; bases unmatched to any gene: 5. This CDR3 is CASSELRQGDTEAFF. In DNA form, the CDR3 reads TGCGCCAGCAGTGAATTGCGACAGGGGGACACTGAAGCTTTCTTT.

In its sample, this clone ranks as medium-sized. The V gene is TRBV11-2, the J gene TRBJ2-5; D possibly uses TRBD1 or TRBD2 (6 bases each). CDR1 SGHAT and CDR2 FQNNGV come from the germline V gene. V lost 2 bases and J lost 2, with 15 bases in between. CDR3 size: 16 residues. In DNA form, the CDR3 reads TGTGCCAGCAGCTTAATGGTCGGGGGACAACAAGAGACCCAGTACTTC. The encoded protein is CASSLMVGGQQETQYF. Complete variable domain (other parts from reference TRBV11-2 and TRBJ2-5): EAGVAQSPRYKIIEKRQSVAFWCNPISGHATLYWYQQILGQGPKLLIQFQNNGVVDDSQLPKDRFSAERLKGVDSTLKIQPAKLEDSAVYLCASSLMVGGQQETQYFGPGTRLLVL.

The rearrangement links TRBV6-5 to TRBJ2-1, with a tentative D call TRBD1 (5 bases). This CDR3 is 15 amino acids long. V gave up 5 bases and J gave up 7 bases, with 18 bases separating them. CDR1 and CDR2 (germline): MNHEY, SVGAGI. CDR3 protein: CASSSSQGSRNEQFF. CDR3 coding DNA: TGTGCCAGCAGTAGCTCCCAGGGATCTCGGAATGAGCAGTTCTTC.

The chain joins TRBV4-1 to TRBJ1-2; the D gene is possibly TRBD1 (5 bases). The V gene's germline CDR1 is MGHRA and CDR2 YSYEKL. CDR3 length: 17 amino acids. Deletions cut 4 bases from V and 0 bases from J, with 18 bases between. Written as DNA, the CDR3 is TGCGCCAGCAGCCCGACGGGGGGGGTCAATGCTAACTATGGCTACACCTTC. Amino acid sequence: CASSPTGGVNANYGYTF.